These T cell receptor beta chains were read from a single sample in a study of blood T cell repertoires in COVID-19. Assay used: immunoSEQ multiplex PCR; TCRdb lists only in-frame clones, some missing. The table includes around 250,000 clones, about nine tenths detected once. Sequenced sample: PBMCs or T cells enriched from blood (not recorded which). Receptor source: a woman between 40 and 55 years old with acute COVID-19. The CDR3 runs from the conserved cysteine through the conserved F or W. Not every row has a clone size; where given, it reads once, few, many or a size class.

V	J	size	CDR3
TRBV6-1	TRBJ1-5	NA	CASSEPGQGGNQPQHF
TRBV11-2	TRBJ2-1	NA	CASSLREGGGYNEQFF
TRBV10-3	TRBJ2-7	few	CAISEATSGDQGQYF
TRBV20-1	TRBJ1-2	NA	CSASQGDYGYTF
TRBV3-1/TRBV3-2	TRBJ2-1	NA	CASSPPRGRVNEQFF
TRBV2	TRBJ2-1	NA	CASTEGVGNEQFF
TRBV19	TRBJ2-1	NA	CASSTLQDSYNEQFF
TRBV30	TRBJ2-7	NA	CAWSLVREGEQYF
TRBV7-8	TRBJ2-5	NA	CASSLATTGTGDGETQYF
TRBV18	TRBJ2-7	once	CASSPTSGEYEQYF
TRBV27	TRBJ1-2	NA	CASSLLSTREDGYTF
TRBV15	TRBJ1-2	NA	CATNQGSNYGYTF
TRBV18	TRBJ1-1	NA	CASSPLRTGGAGTEAFF
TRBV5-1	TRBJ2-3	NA	CASSFSGQTTDTQYF
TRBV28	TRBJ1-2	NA	CASSVLQGNYGYTF
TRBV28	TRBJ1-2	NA	CASSLQNYGYTF
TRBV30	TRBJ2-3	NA	CAFNDRVSFISTDTQYF
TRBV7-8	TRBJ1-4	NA	CASSSPGRGKLFF
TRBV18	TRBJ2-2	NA	CASSRATQTSGITGELFF
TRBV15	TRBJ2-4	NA	CATSRDGPGTSWNIQYF
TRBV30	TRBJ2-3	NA	CAAGLAGGVDTQYF
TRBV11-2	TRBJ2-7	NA	CASSKRTSNEQYF
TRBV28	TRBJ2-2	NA	CASSLSGRGAGELFF
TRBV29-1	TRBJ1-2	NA	CSAAGATDYNYGYTF
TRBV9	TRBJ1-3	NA	CASSVSTGSGNTIYF
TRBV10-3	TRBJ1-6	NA	CAAKDLGDSPLHF
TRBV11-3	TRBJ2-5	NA	CASNQGSETQYF
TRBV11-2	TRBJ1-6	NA	CASSLETSGTPLHF
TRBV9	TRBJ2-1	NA	CASSVAWGRTSGRGEQFF
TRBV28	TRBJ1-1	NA	CATYRGGGRDTEAFF
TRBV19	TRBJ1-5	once	CASSIDYRHNQPQHF
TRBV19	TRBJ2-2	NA	CASQIAGISGGELFF
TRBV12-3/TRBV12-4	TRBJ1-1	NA	CASSRTRNTEAFF
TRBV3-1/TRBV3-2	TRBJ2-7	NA	CASSWRRASGRNEQYF
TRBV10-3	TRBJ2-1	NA	CAISERGLVGDEQFF
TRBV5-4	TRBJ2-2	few	CASSFVLGGLSTGELFF
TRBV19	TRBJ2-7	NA	CASSTPGLTYEQYF
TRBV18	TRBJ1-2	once	CASSSGQETIFGYTF
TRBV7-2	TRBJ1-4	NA	CASGRQSNEKLFF
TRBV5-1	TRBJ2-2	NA	CASSLNPGNTGELFF
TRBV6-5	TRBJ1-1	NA	CASRGGISNTEAFF
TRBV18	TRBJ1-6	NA	CASSPEGTGDSPLHF